One sample yielded the 7 T cell receptor beta chains listed below, sequenced in a study of blood T cell repertoires in COVID-19. The repertoire was sequenced with immunoSEQ multiplex PCR; TCRdb's copy has only in-frame clones and lacks some. The sample holds around 30,000 clones, 90% seen once. Source material: peripheral blood. The receptors were gathered from a man at least 80 years old with acute or convalescent COVID-19.

This chain links TRBV19 with TRBJ2-5, with a weak D call TRBD2 (7 bases). The CDR3 has 16 amino acids. Trimming cost V 5 bases and J 3 bases, with 19 bases left between them. CDR1 LNHDA and CDR2 SQIVND come from the germline V gene (reference sequence). CDR3 bases: TGTGCCAGTAGTCCCGTGGGGGGGGGCGGAGAAGAGACCCAGTACTTC. This translates into CASSPVGGGGEETQYF.

In nucleotides, the CDR3 is TGTGCCAGCAGCGTAGCTTCTAGCGGGGGGACCTCCCAAGAGACCCAGTACTTC. Translation: CASSVASSGGTSQETQYF. The chain recombines TRBV9 with TRBJ2-5, with 11 bases identical to TRBD2. Germline assignment: CDR1 SGDLS and CDR2 YYNGEE. The trim removed 0 bases at V and 1 base at J, leaving 8 bases unmatched. The CDR3 covers 18 residues. Based on the CDR3 plus reference TRBV9 and TRBJ2-5, the full variable domain is DSGVTQTPKHLITATGQRVTLRCSPRSGDLSVYWYQQSLDQGLQFLIQYYNGEERAKGNILERFSAQQFPDLHSELNLSSLELGDSALYFCASSVASSGGTSQETQYFGPGTRLLVL.

V gene TRBV28 combines with J gene TRBJ2-1; D gene unclear. The ends were cut back, 2 bases at V and 6 bases at J, with 17 bases in the middle. The CDR3 covers 16 residues. Germline CDR1 MDHEN, CDR2 SYDVKM. The CDR3 DNA is TGTGCCAGCAGTTTACGGGTGGCCCCCCCGGGCAATGAGCAGTTCTTC. Its protein product is CASSLRVAPPGNEQFF.

The V gene is TRBV5-6, the J gene TRBJ2-5; 8 positions agree with TRBD2. Germline values: CDR1 SGHDT, CDR2 YYEEEE. The CDR3 is 15 residues long. V dropped 1 base and J dropped 5; count of bases not matched to a gene: 7. CDR3 DNA sequence: TGTGCCAGCAGCTTGCTTAGCGGGGTGCAGGAGACCCAGTACTTC. It yields the protein CASSLLSGVQETQYF.

The chain combines TRBV4-2 with TRBJ1-2; D call uncertain. V lost 0 bases and J 2 bases, leaving 7 bases between the germline ends. This CDR3 region has 14 residues. The germline V gene has CDR1 LGHNA and CDR2 YNFKEQ. The CDR3 DNA reads as TGTGCCAGCAGCCAAGAGGCACCAAACTATGGCTACACCTTC. This translates into CASSQEAPNYGYTF.

Written as DNA, the CDR3 is TGTGCCAGCTCCTCCCCGAGTCAGCCCCAGCATTTT. Encoded protein: CASSSPSQPQHF. The chain couples TRBV7-9 to TRBJ1-5; D is undetermined. The ends were cut back, 8 bases at V and 6 bases at J, with 11 bases in the middle. CDR1 SEHNR and CDR2 FQNEAQ come from the germline V gene (reference sequence). This CDR3 region has 12 residues. The variable domain in full, with the rest retrieved from reference TRBV7-9 and TRBJ1-5, is DTGVSQNPRHKITKRGQNVTFRCDPISEHNRLYWYRQTLGQGPEFLTYFQNEAQLEKSRLLSDRFSAERPKGSFSTLEIQRTEQGDSAMYLCASSSPSQPQHFGDGTRLSIL.

This clone was detected a few times. This chain joins TRBV18 and TRBJ2-7; D may be TRBD1 (6 bases). This CDR3 region has 12 residues. Per germline, CDR1 KGHSH and CDR2 LQKENI. V was trimmed by 5 bases and J by 4 bases, leaving 9 bases between them. CDR3 loop: CASSSTGYEQYF. CDR3 in DNA: TGTGCCAGCTCATCTACAGGGTACGAGCAGTACTTC.